These 29 T cell receptor beta chains were sequenced from one sample in a study of a mutant IDH1 vaccine in newly diagnosed glioma. The sample's time point: week 47, end of study. A single vaccine dose contained 300 ug of mutant IDH1 20-mer peptide, and topical imiquimod was used with it. These receptors have no identified antigens. The protocol was immunoSEQ multiplex PCR, while the TCRdb copy is restricted to in-frame clones and leaves out a portion. In the table there are 90,000 to 100,000 clones, around 92% of which are singletons. The specimen comprised PBMCs, sampled from a glioma patient whose treatment included an IDH1 peptide vaccine. All receptors derive from a woman aged 45-60 years with glioma.

The rearrangement uses TRBV29-1 and TRBJ2-5; D is tentatively TRBD1 or TRBD2 (6 bases each). This CDR3 region has 15 residues. Germline V gene data show CDR1 as SQVTM and CDR2 as ANQGSEA. The chain's CDR3 is CSHSHGGQPQETQYF. The CDR3 DNA reads TGCAGTCATTCTCACGGGGGCCAACCGCAAGAGACCCAGTACTTC. The whole variable domain, remainder taken from reference TRBV29-1 and TRBJ2-5, is SAVISQKPSRDICQRGTSLTIQCQVDSQVTMMFWYRQQPGQSLTLIATANQGSEATYESGFVIDKFPISRPNLTFSTLTVSNMSPEDSSIYLCSHSHGGQPQETQYFGPGTRLLVL.

This clone has more than one count but fewer than ten. The chain links TRBV5-8 to TRBJ1-5; no clear D gene. The V gene lost 3 bases and the J gene lost 4 bases, with 11 bases spanning the gap. This CDR3 comprises 14 residues. Per germline, CDR1 SGHTS and CDR2 YDEGEE. The CDR3 region has the DNA TGTGCCAGCAGCTCCTACGGAGTAAATCAGCCCCAGCATTTT. Amino acids: CASSSYGVNQPQHF.

V usage is TRBV28 and J usage is TRBJ2-7; 9 bases map to TRBD1. The junction had 6 bases not matched to a gene; V was cut back by 2 bases and J by 1 base. The CDR3 spans 16 residues. Germline values: CDR1 MDHEN, CDR2 SYDVKM. CDR3 nucleotides: TGTGCCAGCAGTTTAGCGGACAGGGGAAGATCCTACGAGCAGTACTTC. It specifies CASSLADRGRSYEQYF.

This clone was seen a single time. The chain joins TRBV19 to TRBJ2-3; 13 nucleotides line up with TRBD2. Germline lookup yields CDR1 LNHDA and CDR2 SQIVND (reference sequence). The CDR3 sequence is 19 residues long. V gave up 1 base and J gave up 2 bases; unmatched junction bases: 9. The CDR3 region is CASSIVGLAGVWDTDTQYF. The CDR3, as DNA: TGTGCCAGTAGTATAGTTGGACTAGCGGGAGTGTGGGACACAGATACGCAGTATTTT. The entire variable domain, with the rest obtained from reference TRBV19 and TRBJ2-3, is as follows: DGGITQSPKYLFRKEGQNVTLSCEQNLNHDAMYWYRQDPGQGLRLIYYSQIVNDFQKGDIAEGYSVSREKKESFPLTVTSAQKNPTAFYLCASSIVGLAGVWDTDTQYFGPGTRLTVL.

This clone was seen more than once but under ten times. This chain links TRBV11-2 with TRBJ1-2, with D uncertain. Deletions cut 6 bases from V and 1 base from J, with 3 bases between. Germline V CDR1 and CDR2: SGHAT, FQNNGV. There are 11 residues in the CDR3. Here the CDR3 reads CASSFNYGYTF. The CDR3 DNA follows: TGTGCCAGCAGTTTTAACTATGGCTACACCTTC.

The chain uses TRBV6-6 and TRBJ2-3; D gene unclear. Germline values: CDR1 MNHNY, CDR2 SVGAGI (reference sequence). The V end lost 3 bases, the J end lost 2 bases, and 6 bases lay between the germline ends. The CDR3 is 13 residues long. CDR3 sequence: CASSYRVTDTQYF. CDR3 DNA: TGTGCCAGCAGTTATCGGGTCACAGATACGCAGTATTTT.

This clone was seen only a few times. This chain links TRBV25-1 with TRBJ2-1; D is undetermined. The CDR3 is 15 residues long. The germline V and J ends were trimmed by 3 bases and 0 bases, with 9 bases remaining between them. From germline, CDR1 is MGHDK and CDR2 SYGVNS. CDR3 amino acids: CASSDRSSSYNEQFF. In nucleotides, the CDR3 is TGTGCCAGCAGTGACCGTTCCAGCTCCTACAATGAGCAGTTCTTC. Complete variable domain (other parts from reference TRBV25-1 and TRBJ2-1): EADIYQTPRYLVIGTGKKITLECSQTMGHDKMYWYQQDPGMELHLIHYSYGVNSTEKGDLSSESTVSRIRTEHFPLTLESARPSHTSQYLCASSDRSSSYNEQFFGPGTRLTVL.

There are a few counts of this clone. The chain uses TRBV30 and TRBJ1-5; D remains unclear. Germline lookup yields CDR1 GTSNPN and CDR2 SVGIG (reference sequence). V dropped 3 bases and J dropped 8 bases, with 20 bases sitting between them. The CDR3 extends over 15 amino acids. CDR3 region: CAWRKPPRDSKPQHF. CDR3 coding DNA: TGTGCCTGGAGAAAACCTCCCCGGGATTCCAAGCCCCAGCATTTT. Combining the CDR3 with reference TRBV30 and TRBJ1-5 gives the whole variable domain SQTIHQWPATLVQPVGSPLSLECTVEGTSNPNLYWYRQAAGRGLQLLFYSVGIGQISSEVPQNLSASRPQDRQFILSSKKLLLSDSGFYLCAWRKPPRDSKPQHFGDGTRLSIL.

As for this clone: Within the sample, other DNA sequences also encode this same CDR3. CDR3 sequence (DNA): TGTGCCAGCAGCTCAGGACAGGGGGGTGCCTGGGAGACCCAGTACTTC. Translation: CASSSGQGGAWETQYF. This rearrangement joins TRBV9 to TRBJ2-5, with TRBD1 matching over 10 bases. There are 16 residues in the CDR3. Germline CDR1 is SGDLS and CDR2 is YYNGEE. Trimming at V came to 4 bases and at J to 5 bases, leaving 11 bases not matched to a gene.

This rearrangement joins TRBV6-1 to TRBJ2-1; TRBD2 is a possible D gene (6 bases). CDR3 length: 15 amino acids. CDR1 MNHNS and CDR2 SASEGT come from the germline V gene. Trimming took 7 bases from V and 0 from J, leaving 13 bases between them. This chain's CDR3 is CASIVGEASYNEQFF. CDR3 coding DNA: TGTGCCAGCATCGTGGGGGAGGCCTCCTACAATGAGCAGTTCTTC.

The chain couples TRBV25-1 to TRBJ1-1; D remains unclear. This CDR3 has 11 amino acids. Germline lookup yields CDR1 MGHDK and CDR2 SYGVNS. Deletions cut 8 bases from V and 1 base from J, with 5 bases between. Here the CDR3 DNA reads TGTGCCAGCGGCCGGAACACTGAAGCTTTCTTT. Translation: CASGRNTEAFF.

The rearrangement links TRBV28 to TRBJ1-5; no clear D gene. Germline CDR1 and CDR2: MDHEN and SYDVKM. Trimming cost V 3 bases and J 7 bases, with 10 bases left between them. CDR3 length: 13 amino acids. The CDR3 protein is CASSFVQAQPQHF. The DNA for the CDR3 is TGTGCCAGCAGTTTTGTTCAGGCCCAGCCCCAGCATTTT.

In regard to this clone: One end of the junction varies from germline; a read error may be responsible. This rearrangement joins TRBV27 to TRBJ1-2, with 9 bases identical to TRBD1. The CDR3 covers 15 residues. Germline CDR1 is MNHEY and CDR2 is SMNVEV (reference sequence). The CDR3 sequence is CASSPPGQGLYGYIF. Here the CDR3 DNA reads TGTGCCAGCAGTCCGCCGGGACAGGGTCTCTATGGCTACATCTTC.

The J gene is TRBJ2-2, the V gene TRBV28; no definite D call. Germline V gene sequence: CDR1 MDHEN, CDR2 SYDVKM. V shed 6 bases and J shed 4 bases, with 18 bases lying between them. CDR3 length: 16 residues. CDR3: CASRDVPPRRTGELFF. For the CDR3, the DNA is TGTGCCAGCAGAGACGTACCCCCGAGGCGCACCGGGGAGCTGTTTTTT.

The chain uses TRBV4-1 and TRBJ2-5, with TRBD1 as a possible D gene (6 bases). Trimming stripped 3 bases from V and 5 bases from J, with 19 bases between. Germline lookup yields CDR1 MGHRA and CDR2 YSYEKL. The CDR3 loop spans 16 amino acids. Written as DNA, the CDR3 is TGCGCCAGCAGCCAGGATCGCGTGGGGGCAGGGGAGACCCAGTACTTC. It codes for CASSQDRVGAGETQYF.

V gene TRBV28 combines with J gene TRBJ2-1; TRBD1 aligns across 9 bases. CDR3 size: 14 residues. With 4 bases clipped from V and 8 bases from J, the junction kept 6 bases outside the gene matches. Per germline, CDR1 MDHEN and CDR2 SYDVKM. CDR3 coding DNA: TGTGCCAGCAGTTCCGGGGACAGGGCGGATGAGCAGTTCTTC. Its protein product is CASSSGDRADEQFF.

The J gene is TRBJ2-3, the V gene TRBV7-8; a possible D gene is TRBD1 (5 bases). With 5 bases removed from V and 0 bases from J, the gap between germline ends came to 12 bases. Germline V gene lookup returns CDR1 SGHVS and CDR2 FQNEAQ. The CDR3 is 15 amino acids. CDR3 protein: CASSRQGASTDTQYF. CDR3 nucleotide sequence: TGTGCCAGCAGCCGACAAGGGGCTAGCACAGATACGCAGTATTTT.

On this clone itself: A read error may explain this, as a much larger clone is one base away. The chain combines TRBV2 with TRBJ1-1; no firm D call. Germline CDR1 is SNHLY and CDR2 is FYNNEI. The V end was cut by 4 bases, the J end by 5 bases, with 5 bases between. This CDR3 has 11 residues. The CDR3 sequence is CASSVRTEAFF. The CDR3 DNA reads TGTGCCAGCAGTGTACGAACTGAAGCTTTCTTT.

This rearrangement joins TRBV6-6 to TRBJ2-7, with 8 bases identical to TRBD2. V trimming: 6 bases; J trimming: 0 bases; junction bases outside the gene matches: 4. The CDR3 spans 14 residues. Germline lookup yields CDR1 MNHNY and CDR2 SVGAGI (reference sequence). CDR3 residues: CASRLAGFSYEQYF. CDR3 nucleotide sequence: TGTGCCAGCAGATTAGCGGGGTTCTCCTACGAGCAGTACTTC.

The chain has TRBV18 and TRBJ2-7; D call uncertain. The ends were cut back, 3 bases at V and 3 bases at J, with 12 bases in the middle. Germline assignment: CDR1 KGHSH and CDR2 LQKENI. The CDR3 covers 14 residues. CDR3 sequence: CASSPSAVSYEQYF. Here the CDR3 DNA reads TGTGCCAGCTCACCCTCCGCGGTAAGCTACGAGCAGTACTTC.

This chain links TRBV6-6 with TRBJ1-5; no clear D. Trimming stripped 4 bases from V and 8 bases from J, with 6 bases between. This CDR3 comprises 11 residues. Germline CDR1 MNHNY, CDR2 SVGAGI (reference sequence). CDR3 sequence reads: CASSSDEPQHF. The CDR3 DNA is TGTGCCAGCAGTTCAGACGAGCCCCAGCATTTT.

V usage is TRBV9 and J usage is TRBJ1-1; a weak D match, TRBD1 (6 bases). This CDR3 is built from 15 residues. Germline V gene data show CDR1 as SGDLS and CDR2 as YYNGEE. The V gene lost 0 bases and the J gene lost 0 bases, with 9 bases spanning the gap. CDR3 amino acids: CASSVDGTLNTEAFF. The CDR3 DNA follows: TGTGCCAGCAGCGTAGATGGGACACTGAACACTGAAGCTTTCTTT.

Worth noting for this clone: This same CDR3 is encoded by further DNA sequences in the sample. The V gene is TRBV14, the J gene TRBJ2-1; 8 nucleotides align to TRBD2. The V gene's germline CDR1 is SGHDN and CDR2 FVKESK. Unmatched junction bases numbered 1, after V lost 0 bases and J lost 3 bases. The CDR3 spans 15 residues. The DNA of the CDR3 is TGTGCCAGCAGCCAAGAGGCGGGAGGCTACAATGAGCAGTTCTTC. Its translation is CASSQEAGGYNEQFF.

V and J are TRBV27 and TRBJ1-1, with a tentative D call TRBD1 (6 bases). The CDR3 extends over 15 amino acids. The germline gives CDR1 MNHEY, CDR2 SMNVEV (reference sequence). The V end lost 2 bases, the J end lost 4 bases, and 14 bases lay between the germline ends. The DNA of the CDR3 is TGTGCCAGCAGTTTAGAGACAGGTAGGCGCACTGAAGCTTTCTTT. It yields the protein CASSLETGRRTEAFF.

The V and J genes are TRBV5-1 and TRBJ2-2, with D tentatively TRBD1 (6 bases). The germline V gene encodes CDR1 SGHRS and CDR2 YFSETQ. The V gene lost 1 base and the J gene lost 0 bases, with 10 bases spanning the gap. CDR3 length: 16 amino acids. The CDR3 sequence: CASSLRWTANTGELFF. CDR3 nucleotide sequence: TGCGCCAGCAGCTTGAGGTGGACAGCGAACACCGGGGAGCTGTTTTTT.

This chain joins TRBV10-1 and TRBJ2-1; TRBD2 agrees at 7 bases. The CDR3 runs to 15 residues. Germline assignment: CDR1 WNHNN and CDR2 SYGVQD (reference sequence). J lost 3 bases, V lost 2 bases, and 4 bases had no gene match. In DNA form, the CDR3 reads TGCGCCAGCAGTGAGCGGGACTATAGCTACAATGAGCAGTTCTTC. Translated, it gives CASSERDYSYNEQFF.

A few counts support this clone. The V and J genes are TRBV12-5 and TRBJ1-5; D is undetermined. The V gene's germline CDR1 is LGHNT and CDR2 FRNRAP. The CDR3 covers 14 residues. Trimming cost V 5 bases and J 1 base, with 9 bases left between them. DNA of the CDR3: TGTGCTAGTGGTCCAAGACTGAGCAATCAGCCCCAGCATTTT. Protein sequence: CASGPRLSNQPQHF.

This rearrangement joins TRBV5-1 to TRBJ2-5; the match to TRBD2 covers 8 bases. The CDR3 consists of 14 residues. V lost 3 bases to trimming and J lost 3 bases; unmatched junction nucleotides: 4. The germline V gene encodes CDR1 SGHRS and CDR2 YFSETQ. CDR3 region: CASSYGLAEETQYF. CDR3 nucleotide sequence: TGCGCCAGCAGCTACGGACTAGCTGAAGAGACCCAGTACTTC.

The chain employs TRBV5-4 and TRBJ2-5; 8 bases are shared with TRBD2. V lost 1 base to trimming and J lost 4 bases; unmatched junction nucleotides: 6. This CDR3 comprises 15 residues. CDR1 is SGHNT, CDR2 YYREEE, per germline (reference sequence). For the CDR3, the DNA is TGTGCCAGCAGCTTGAAGCGGGAGTTAAGAGAGACCCAGTACTTC. Residues: CASSLKRELRETQYF.